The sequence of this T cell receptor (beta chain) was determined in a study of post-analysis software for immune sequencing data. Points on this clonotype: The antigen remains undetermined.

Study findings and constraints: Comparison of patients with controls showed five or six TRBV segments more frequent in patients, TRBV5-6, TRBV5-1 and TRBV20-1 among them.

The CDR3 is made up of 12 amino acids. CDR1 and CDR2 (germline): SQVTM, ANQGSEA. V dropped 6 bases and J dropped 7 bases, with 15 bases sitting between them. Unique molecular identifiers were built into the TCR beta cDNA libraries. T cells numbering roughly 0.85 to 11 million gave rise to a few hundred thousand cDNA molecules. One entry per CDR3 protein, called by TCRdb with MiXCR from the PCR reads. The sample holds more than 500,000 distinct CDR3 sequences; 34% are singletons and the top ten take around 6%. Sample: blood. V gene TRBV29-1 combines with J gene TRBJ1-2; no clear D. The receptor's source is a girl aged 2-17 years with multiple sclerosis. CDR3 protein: CSVQTLGAGYTF. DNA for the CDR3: TGCAGCGTCCAGACATTGGGAGCTGGCTACACCTTC.